Here is one T cell receptor beta chain with its context. It lacks a known antigen. No base quality values were provided; no much bigger clone lies one nucleotide off. The CDR3 holds 13 amino acids from the cysteine to the phenylalanine. The only DNA kept is the CDR3, 39 bases in frame from the first base. Reading the germline V gene gives CDR1 SQVTM and CDR2 ANQGSEA. V trim: 7 bases; J trim: 5 bases; unmatched bases: 7. The sample originates from a study of blood T cell repertoires in COVID-19 (dated by TCRdb to the early 2020s). Broadly, across the study: The collaborator samples originated in the United States, Italy and Spain and spanned the acute and convalescent phases of COVID-19. The material from the prospective study consisted of cDNA or gDNA derived from T cells, B-cell-depleted T cells, or PBMCs. Deeply sampled blood TCRbeta repertoires from subjects exposed to, actively infected with, or recovered from COVID-19 were included in the dataset. The repertoires were released in a freely available public database intended as a resource for research on the immune response to SARS-CoV-2. Samples came from the ongoing ImmuneRACE study (first 160 participants) plus 1,254 subjects from 6 global collaborators. A de-identified subject ID, COVID-19 status, age in years and sex were almost always included in the sample metadata. Where available, HLA class I and class II types were taken from metadata supplied by the sample provider and were not determined by assay-based typing. What the authors observed across the whole study: How much clinical and demographic metadata was included differed by source and by participant, and the metadata was provided uncurated.

The immunoSEQ Assay, a bias-controlled multiplex PCR, was used to amplify TCRbeta CDR3 regions from genomic DNA. The paper's data handling went like this. The number of nucleated cells in each sample was estimated from the amplification of reference gene primers within the assay. Sequence reads were collapsed and filtered to measure the absolute abundance of every unique TCRbeta CDR3 rearrangement. For each sample, productive Simpson clonality was calculated as the square root of Simpson's diversity index across productive rearrangements. TCRdb provides this immuneACCESS table in a form limited to in-frame rearrangements. Some clones are lacking; in checked studies, under half of them reflect an unresolved V gene, and why the rest are absent is not known. The DNA was the basis for D and trimming; V, J and clone size are from that table. A total of more than 70,000 clones appear in this sample, 75% to 95% of them only once. Less than 5% of the sample rests with the top ten.

Each collaborating institution followed its own protocols to collect whole blood in K2EDTA tubes. For TCRbeta analysis, collaborator samples were shipped as frozen whole blood, as isolated PBMCs, or as DNA extracted from either sample type. The rearrangement joined TRBV29-1 to TRBJ2-1, with 8 bases aligning to TRBD2. The receptor was derived from a woman in her fifties or sixties in a cohort sampled during active COVID-19. Sequenced input: peripheral blood. DNA sequence: TGCAGCGCCGAGCGGGGGACAAACAATGAGCAGTTCTTC. Its product reads: CSAERGTNNEQFF.